A single sample is the source of the 20 T cell receptor beta chains below, sequenced in a study of cytomegalovirus exposure and HLA in healthy donors. TCRdb's copy holds only in-frame clones and misses some; the assay was immunoSEQ multiplex PCR. Altogether around 400,000 clones are present, 86% being singletons, with the ten largest covering around 0.8%. Sequenced sample: PBMCs. These receptors were taken from a woman between 18 and 29 years old in good health and CMV-seronegative.

The rearrangement uses TRBV19 and TRBJ2-5, with D maybe TRBD2 (6 bases). Germline lookup yields CDR1 LNHDA and CDR2 SQIVND (reference sequence). The ends were cut back, 2 bases at V and 5 bases at J, with 12 bases in the middle. The CDR3 covers 14 residues. Written as DNA, the CDR3 is TGTGCCAGTAGTATATATTGGGGGGAGGAGACCCAGTACTTC. This translates into CASSIYWGEETQYF.

The chain links TRBV6-5 to TRBJ2-5; 12 nucleotides agree with TRBD2. Germline CDR1 is MNHEY and CDR2 is SVGAGI. This CDR3 region has 14 residues. V was pared by 6 bases and J by 13 bases, with 12 bases of the junction left unmatched. The CDR3 nucleotides are TGTGCCAGCAGCCCCAGACTAGCGGGAGAGGGGTTGTACTTC. It specifies CASSPRLAGEGLYF.

The V and J genes are TRBV2 and TRBJ2-5, with TRBD1 matching over 9 bases. The CDR3 covers 13 residues. The V segment lost 9 bases and the J segment 4 bases; nucleotides outside the gene matches: 6. Germline loops: CDR1 SNHLY, CDR2 FYNNEI. Written as DNA, the CDR3 is TGTGCCAGTCACAGGGGGCTGGGAGAGACCCAGTACTTC. This codes for CASHRGLGETQYF.

The chain joins TRBV7-9 to TRBJ2-7, with D tentatively TRBD2 (6 bases). Per the germline V gene, CDR1 is SEHNR and CDR2 is FQNEAQ (reference sequence). The CDR3 loop spans 14 amino acids. V lost 2 bases to trimming and J lost 7 bases, with 15 bases between them. The CDR3 loop is CASSLPTSSGEQYF. CDR3 nucleotide sequence: TGTGCCAGCAGCTTACCAACTAGCTCAGGGGAGCAGTACTTC.

The chain combines TRBV9 with TRBJ2-3; tentatively, D is TRBD1 (6 bases). The CDR3 is 14 amino acids. The V gene lost 0 bases and the J gene lost 6 bases, with 11 bases spanning the gap. Germline assignment: CDR1 SGDLS and CDR2 YYNGEE. The CDR3 region is CASSVGAGEDTQYF. The DNA of the CDR3 is TGTGCCAGCAGCGTAGGGGCAGGGGAGGATACGCAGTATTTT.

The chain has TRBV11-3 and TRBJ1-5; 8 bases align to TRBD1. Germline values: CDR1 SGHNT, CDR2 YENEEA. The CDR3 runs to 16 residues. The junction had 14 bases not matched to a gene; V was cut back by 7 bases and J by 6 bases. The CDR3 region is CASKSGQGFLGQPQHF. The DNA for the CDR3 is TGTGCCAGCAAATCCGGACAGGGTTTTTTGGGTCAGCCCCAGCATTTT.

DNA of the CDR3: TGTGCCAGTTCGTCGGGGTTCTCCTCTGGGGCCAACGTCCTGACTTTC. Encoded protein: CASSSGFSSGANVLTF. The chain has TRBV2 and TRBJ2-6; D possibly corresponds to TRBD2 (5 bases). This CDR3 has 16 residues. Per germline, CDR1 SNHLY and CDR2 FYNNEI. The germline V and J ends were trimmed by 9 bases and 0 bases, with 15 bases remaining between them. Together with reference TRBV2 and TRBJ2-6, the CDR3 gives the full variable domain: EPEVTQTPSHQVTQMGQEVILRCVPISNHLYFYWYRQILGQKVEFLVSFYNNEISEKSEIFDDQFSVERPDGSNFTLKIRSTKLEDSAMYFCASSSGFSSGANVLTFGAGSRLTVL.

The chain carries TRBV30 and TRBJ1-1; possibly TRBD1 for D (5 bases). This CDR3 has 15 residues. Germline V CDR1 and CDR2: GTSNPN, SVGIG (reference sequence). V dropped 3 bases and J dropped 3 bases, with 17 bases sitting between them. The CDR3, as DNA: TGTGCCTGGAGCCGAGAATCGCGGGGGGACACTGAAGCTTTCTTT. Encoded protein: CAWSRESRGDTEAFF. Full variable domain (rest looked up from reference TRBV30 and TRBJ1-1): SQTIHQWPATLVQPVGSPLSLECTVEGTSNPNLYWYRQAAGRGLQLLFYSVGIGQISSEVPQNLSASRPQDRQFILSSKKLLLSDSGFYLCAWSRESRGDTEAFFGQGTRLTVV.

The V and J genes are TRBV4-2 and TRBJ1-3; TRBD1 matches at 7 bases. CDR1 LGHNA and CDR2 YNFKEQ come from the germline V gene. The ends lost 3 bases at V and 4 bases at J; junction bases unmatched: 9. There are 16 residues in the CDR3. CDR3 DNA sequence: TGTGCCAGCAGCCAGCTTACAGGGGAGAACGGAAACACCATATATTTT. It yields the protein CASSQLTGENGNTIYF.

The chain uses TRBV19 and TRBJ1-6, with 7 bases that match TRBD1. This CDR3 is built from 14 residues. Per germline, CDR1 LNHDA and CDR2 SQIVND (reference sequence). With V trimmed by 3 bases and J by 7 bases, 3 bases remained unmatched. The CDR3 nucleotides read TGTGCCAGTAGTATTGGGACAGCCAATTCACCCCTCCACTTT. It translates to CASSIGTANSPLHF.

V and J are TRBV6-1 and TRBJ2-2; tentative D call: TRBD1 (6 bases). V dropped 6 bases and J dropped 2 bases, with 13 bases sitting between them. Germline V lookup: CDR1 MNHNS, CDR2 SASEGT. This CDR3 contains 15 residues. In DNA, the CDR3 is TGTGCCAGCAGAGTAAGGGGGACCAACACCGGGGAGCTGTTTTTT. Protein: CASRVRGTNTGELFF.

The chain links TRBV6-4 to TRBJ2-1; 14 nucleotides match TRBD2. The trim removed 6 bases at V and 6 bases at J, leaving 7 bases unmatched. CDR1 and CDR2 (germline): MRHNA, SNTAGT. The CDR3 is 16 amino acids. In nucleotides, the CDR3 is TGTGCCAGCAGCGGACTAGCGGGAGGTTTGAGCAATGAGCAGTTCTTC. Translating gives CASSGLAGGLSNEQFF.

V usage is TRBV13 and J usage is TRBJ2-7, with D possibly matching TRBD2 (6 bases). V gave up 2 bases and J gave up 0 bases, with 11 bases separating them. The V gene's germline CDR1 is PRHDT and CDR2 FYEKMQ (reference sequence). This CDR3 contains 15 residues. This CDR3 reads CASSLRGFLSYEQYF. In DNA form, the CDR3 reads TGTGCCAGCAGCTTACGGGGGTTCCTCTCCTACGAGCAGTACTTC.

The CDR3 nucleotides read TGTGCCTGGAGTTCGTCTTACAATGAGCAGTTCTTC. Translating gives CAWSSSYNEQFF. The chain links TRBV30 to TRBJ2-1; D gene uncertain. The CDR3 covers 12 residues. Germline CDR1 and CDR2: GTSNPN and SVGIG (reference sequence). Trimming cost V 2 bases and J 4 bases, with 6 bases left between them.

The CDR3 reads CASSSASGGPGETQYF. The CDR3 nucleotides are TGCGCCAGCAGCTCTGCCAGCGGGGGGCCGGGAGAGACCCAGTACTTC. The chain combines TRBV5-1 with TRBJ2-5, with 9 bases identical to TRBD2. J lost 4 bases, V lost 3 bases, and 10 bases had no gene match. The CDR3 runs 16 residues. Germline CDR1 is SGHRS and CDR2 is YFSETQ. The variable domain in full, completed from reference TRBV5-1 and TRBJ2-5, reads KAGVTQTPRYLIKTRGQQVTLSCSPISGHRSVSWYQQTPGQGLQFLFEYFSETQRNKGNFPGRFSGRQFSNSRSEMNVSTLELGDSALYLCASSSASGGPGETQYFGPGTRLLVL.

V is TRBV9 and J is TRBJ2-1; D unclear. From germline, CDR1 is SGDLS and CDR2 YYNGEE. The CDR3 runs to 15 residues. V lost 3 bases and J 8 bases, leaving 18 bases between the germline ends. Here the CDR3 reads CASSAKVIGVDEQFF. Here the CDR3 DNA reads TGTGCCAGCAGCGCCAAGGTAATAGGAGTGGATGAGCAGTTCTTC.

The chain employs TRBV27 and TRBJ2-7, with D maybe TRBD2 (6 bases). The V gene lost 8 bases and the J gene lost 2 bases, with 7 bases spanning the gap. This CDR3 has 11 residues. Looked up from germline, CDR1 is MNHEY and CDR2 is SMNVEV (reference sequence). The CDR3 nucleotides read TGTGCCAGCGGACTAACCTACGAGCAGTACTTC. Translation gives CASGLTYEQYF.

In nucleotides, the CDR3 is TGTGCCAGCTCACCCGGAGGAGGGGCGTATGGCTACACCTTC. It encodes CASSPGGGAYGYTF. The V and J genes are TRBV18 and TRBJ1-2; tentatively, D is TRBD1 (5 bases). V shed 3 bases and J shed 5 bases, with 13 bases lying between them. This CDR3 spans 14 amino acids. CDR1 is KGHSH and CDR2 is LQKENI in the germline V gene.

The V and J genes are TRBV6-1 and TRBJ1-3, with unresolved D. This CDR3 is 14 amino acids long. Germline CDR1 MNHNS, CDR2 SASEGT. The V and J ends lost 0 bases and 3 bases respectively, with 6 bases between them. Here the CDR3 DNA reads TGTGCCAGCAGTGAAGCGGGCAGTGGAAACACCATATATTTT. Its protein product is CASSEAGSGNTIYF.

The V call is TRBV11-3, the J call TRBJ1-1; D may be TRBD1 (6 bases). V lost 1 base and J 3 bases, leaving 21 bases between the germline ends. Germline V CDR1 and CDR2: SGHNT, YENEEA. This CDR3 is built from 18 residues. CDR3 in amino acids: CASSLGTPKEAGDTEAFF. CDR3 DNA sequence: TGTGCCAGCAGCTTAGGGACACCAAAAGAGGCAGGGGACACTGAAGCTTTCTTT.